This T cell receptor beta chain stems from a study of cytomegalovirus exposure and HLA in healthy donors (dated by TCRdb to 2015 to 2018). Concerning the study at large: According to an earlier analysis of a few hundred of the donors, about 179 million T cells yielded roughly 110 million unique TCR beta sequences and 276 Gb of sequence data. The study was designed to test whether signatures of past pathogen exposure could be identified by cataloging public T cell receptors. Among about 390 genotyped donors of the cohort, an average of approximately 240,000 unique TCR beta nucleotide sequences were sequenced per donor, roughly 18% of them non-productive. A separate validation cohort of about 110 different subjects was used in addition to the approximately 700-subject first cohort. The study used immunosequencing to profile the T cell repertoires of 666 subjects and linked those repertoires to cytomegalovirus serostatus. Genome-wide SNP genotypes for about 60% of the roughly 700 donors were used in a later genetic analysis, which treated that subset as a discovery cohort. Typing coverage varied by locus: about 620-640 donors for A, B, C, DRB1 and DQB1; roughly 560 for DQA1; more than 600 for DPA1; more than 450 for DPB1. Donor age, sex, ethnicity and CMV serostatus were collected together with the repertoire data. An earlier analysis of 587 of the donors used high-throughput TCR beta sequencing to judge whether each TCR beta V gene segment behaved as functional or pseudogenic. HLA typing included class I and class II loci at four-digit resolution. Several DR-DQ haplotypes were handled as single units for association and clustering because linkage in the cohort was strong. All discovery cohort repertoires had been generated on a single sequencing platform. In a later analysis, previously published TCR beta repertoires from some 640 donors were re-analyzed and high-resolution HLA genotyping was added so that TCR occurrence patterns could be studied. Rather than drawing on any new phenotypic data, the later analysis identified candidate immune exposures from TCR beta sequences and the way those sequences occurred across donors. Among the roughly 410 genotyped donors, around 81% belonged to the genetic ancestry cluster associated with self-reported Caucasian donors. An early release that covered several hundred HLA-typed donors contained about 290 gigabases of sequencing data and tens of millions of unique TCR sequences. To predict cytomegalovirus infection status, the study combined high-throughput TCR immunosequencing, statistical association of individual TCRs with disease status, and machine learning.

This clone was seen just once. The specificity of this receptor is unknown. No clone much larger than this one lies a single base away; base qualities are absent. Here is what the overall study found, with its caveats: When HLA alleles, especially DR and DQ, strongly co-occurred, TCR associations were difficult to assign to individual alleles. In vitro tests confirmed that a few of the cytomegalovirus-associated TCR beta chains recognize cytomegalovirus antigens. V-gene and J-gene trimming of TCR beta chains was associated with a missense DCLRE1C variant in a later genetic analysis, and the association was replicated in an independent cohort. Specific HLA alleles were associated with 18,000 or so TCR beta sequences at a false discovery rate of 0.05 in a later analysis. In a later analysis, HLA-associated TCR beta chains showed more clonal expansion and lower generation probabilities than non-associated chains that were equally common. Cytomegalovirus status was reported to be diagnosed by the classifier with high specificity and sensitivity in both the original and validation cohorts. A later analysis found that most CMV-associated TCR beta chains appeared HLA-restricted, with HLA associations seemingly driven largely by CMV exposure. An earlier analysis of 587 of the donors showed that most TCR beta V segments appeared in productive rearrangements either about 90% or about 30% of the time, which broadly matched IMGT annotations. Compared with the approximately 600-donor mean, donors in an Asian-associated ancestry cluster had fewer N-insertions in productive TCRs, according to a later genetic analysis. A later analysis reported that several top co-occurrence clusters appeared linked to parvovirus B19, influenza, CMV and Epstein-Barr virus. A group of highly shared sequence variants was considered likely to be a technical artifact of the sequencing pipeline. The study listed 150 to 200 TCR beta chains as associated with cytomegalovirus. Because the 87-base-pair reads could not distinguish some IMGT-functional V segments, including TRBV6-2 and TRBV6-3, those segments were excluded. In this cohort, only TCR beta chains were sequenced, and detectable features were limited by the absence of alpha or paired-chain data. While some public TCRs were present in many individuals, most TCR sequences turned up only very rarely across donors. The presence/absence analyses assumed that sequencing depth was roughly uniform across donors, and that assumption may not be true. Fewer than 20 rarely observed V segments, including chromosome 9 orphons, were excluded from the earlier analysis of 550 to 700 of the donors because counts were too low. The only immune exposure information available for the cohort was CMV serostatus. A further reported finding was that TCR beta sequences accurately predicted the HLA-A and HLA-B alleles for most subjects in the first cohort. Because HLA typing was unavailable for some donors at each locus, only the typed subset was used in association tests. Correlated functional status among segregating V segments might be attributable to linkage disequilibrium, but an unknown experimental factor could not be ruled out. The authors suggested that the approach could potentially be generalized to other disease states and immunological phenotypes. According to a later analysis, TCR association rates differed among HLA loci, with DRB1 alleles showing the most associated TCRs and HLA-C alleles showing the fewest.

Counted from cysteine to phenylalanine, this CDR3 has 15 amino acids. The retained sequence is limited to the CDR3, 45 bases, with the frame set at the first base. CDR1 is given as SGHTA and CDR2 as FQGNSA, both from the germline V gene. V is clipped by 2 bases and J by 2 bases, and the sequence between their germline boundaries is 11 bases long. Receptor amplification or capture employed the immunoSEQ multiplex PCR assay. The multiplex PCR relied on a mix of 60 forward primers for TCR Vbeta segments and 13 reverse primers for TCR Jbeta segments. The CDR3 region of rearranged TCR beta genes was amplified from genomic DNA with a multiplex PCR assay. The Illumina HiSeq System was used to sequence the amplified TCR beta libraries as 87-base-pair reads. Turning to the authors' computational methods: Across the 600 to 700 repertoires, a later analysis counted about 81 million unique TCR beta chains, 8.5 million to 12 million of which were shared by at least two donors. Raw reads were error-corrected and collapsed into unique sequences with a nearest-neighbor algorithm that merged closely related sequences to remove PCR and sequencing errors. V, D and J gene segments were assigned by aligning CDR3 sequences to IMGT reference sequences. For a sequence to be retained, a match of at least six nucleotides was required to both a V gene segment and a J gene segment. A rearrangement was called productive if the CDR3 had no stop codons and remained in frame with V and J, and every other rearrangement was called non-productive. Following IMGT convention, CDR3 was defined as the stretch from the second conserved V-encoded cysteine to the conserved J-encoded phenylalanine. The earlier analysis of 500 to 600 of the donors excluded sequences that lacked an unambiguous match to a single V gene segment. In an earlier analysis of some 590 of the donors, V segments were called functional above 56.7% productive rearrangements and were called segregating when the between-donor standard deviation exceeded 5%. A statistical classification framework was built to diagnose cytomegalovirus status from the catalog of TCR beta chain sequences. V and J gene assignment, in a later analysis, came from comparing TCR nucleotide sequences with IMGT/GENE-DB human TR gene sequences. Using the TCRdist pipeline, a later analysis assigned CDR3 sequences along with most-parsimonious VDJ recombination scenarios. In a later analysis, every TCR beta chain was defined by the combination of its CDR3 amino acid sequence and its V-gene family, and reads without a unique V-gene family were dropped. In a later analysis, 450 to 600 highly shared, low-generation-probability nucleotide sequences were removed to address suspected cross-contamination and a sequencing artifact. For each public chain, a later analysis derived a clonal expansion index from normalized ranks of inferred template counts within each repertoire. In a later analysis, generation probabilities were computed with a VDJ recombination model fitted to out-of-frame rearrangements, and the resulting probabilities were checked against IGoR. Hypergeometric tests were used in a later analysis to score TCR-TCR, TCR-HLA and TCR-CMV co-occurrence, with a repertoire-size bias correction applied to the TCR pairs. False discovery rates were estimated in a later analysis by permuting HLA or CMV assignments 20 times. In a later analysis, co-occurring TCRs were grouped using DBSCAN, with TCRdist sequence similarity added in when clustering inside HLA-allele-positive subsets. For co-occurrence clustering, repertoires with fewer than 30,000 or more than 120,000 public chains were excluded, along with four or five repertoires with anomalous nucleotide sharing. TCRdb took over this immuneACCESS table, retaining in-frame rearrangements with V and J assigned. Such tables are incomplete; in checked studies, under half of the missing clones stem from an unresolved V gene, and the remainder is unexplained. V, J and clone size reflect that table, while D and trimming were determined from the DNA. In all, the sample holds about 210,000 clones, and over 75% of those were seen once. Together, the top ten hold about 2% of the sample.

The cohort was made up of under 800 healthy bone marrow donors. At the time of sampling, every cohort member was nominally healthy, though immune exposures that went unrecorded were likely present. The donor tested CMV seronegative and was one of the 352 seronegative cohort members. A peripheral blood sample was collected from each donor, and TCR beta sequencing was performed on peripheral blood mononuclear cells. Genomic DNA was extracted from the blood cell samples with the Qiagen DNeasy Blood Extraction Kit. Recombination linked TRBV7-2 to TRBJ2-3; perhaps TRBD2 is the D gene, with 7 bases matching. The receptor's source is a male donor in good health and CMV-seronegative. Source material: PBMCs. The sequence in DNA is TGTGCCAGCAGCTTAAGGCGGGGGCCCACAGATACGCAGTATTTT. Its amino acids are CASSLRRGPTDTQYF.